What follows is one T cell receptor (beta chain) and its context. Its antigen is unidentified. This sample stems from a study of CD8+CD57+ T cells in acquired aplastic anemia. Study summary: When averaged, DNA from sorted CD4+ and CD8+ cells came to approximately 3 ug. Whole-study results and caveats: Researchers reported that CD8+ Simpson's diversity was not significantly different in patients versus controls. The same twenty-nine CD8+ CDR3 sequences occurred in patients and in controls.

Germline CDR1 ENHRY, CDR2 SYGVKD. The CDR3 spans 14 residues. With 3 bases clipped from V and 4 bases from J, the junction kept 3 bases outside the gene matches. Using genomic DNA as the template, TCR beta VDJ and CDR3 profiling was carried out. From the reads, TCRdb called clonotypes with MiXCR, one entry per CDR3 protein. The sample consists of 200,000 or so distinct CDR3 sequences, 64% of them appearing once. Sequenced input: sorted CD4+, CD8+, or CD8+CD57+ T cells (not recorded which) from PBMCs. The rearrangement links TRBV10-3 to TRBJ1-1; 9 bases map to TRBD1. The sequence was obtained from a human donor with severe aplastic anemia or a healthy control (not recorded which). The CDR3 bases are TGTGCCATCAGTGACGGACAGGGGACCACTGAAGCTTTCTTT. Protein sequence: CAISDGQGTTEAFF.